What follows are 29 T cell receptor beta chains derived from one specimen sequenced in a study of CD8+CD57+ T cells in acquired aplastic anemia. TCR beta VDJ and CDR3 profiles were obtained from a genomic DNA template. TCRdb redid the calling of the reads with MiXCR, one entry per CDR3 protein. Of about 210,000 distinct CDR3 sequences in the sample, approximately 57% were seen once. Sequences were obtained from sorted CD4+, CD8+, or CD8+CD57+ T cells (not recorded which) from PBMCs. Receptor source: a human donor in good health.

The V gene is TRBV27, the J gene TRBJ2-1, with D perhaps being TRBD1 or TRBD2 (5 bases each). This CDR3 has 13 residues. Germline CDR1 MNHEY, CDR2 SMNVEV (reference sequence). Trimming removed 4 bases from V and 1 base from J, with 5 bases in between. Here the CDR3 DNA reads TGTGCCAGCAGTTGGGGGTCCTACAATGAGCAGTTCTTC. It translates to CASSWGSYNEQFF.

V gene TRBV29-1 combines with J gene TRBJ1-5; the D gene is possibly TRBD1 (6 bases). The V end lost 7 bases, the J end lost 5 bases, and 12 bases lay between the germline ends. Germline CDR1 and CDR2: SQVTM and ANQGSEA. This CDR3 is 12 amino acids long. Written as DNA, the CDR3 is TGCAGCGCCGCGACAGGCTATCAGCCCCAGCATTTT. This sequence encodes CSAATGYQPQHF.

This chain joins TRBV19 and TRBJ2-7; the match to TRBD1 covers 9 bases. The CDR3 length is 15 residues. The J segment lost 7 bases and the V segment lost 5 bases, leaving 12 bases of the junction unmatched. CDR1 and CDR2 from the germline V gene are LNHDA and SQIVND (reference sequence). The CDR3 nucleotides are TGTGCCAGTAGTTCCCCGGGACAGGGATCACAGGAGCAGTACTTC. Encoded protein: CASSSPGQGSQEQYF.

This chain uses TRBV20-1 with TRBJ1-4; no definite D call. V dropped 3 bases and J dropped 5 bases, with 19 bases sitting between them. Germline assignment: CDR1 DFQATT and CDR2 SNEGSKA (reference sequence). The CDR3 consists of 16 residues. The CDR3 bases are TGCAGTGCTAGCACTCTAGCGGGGAACTACAATGAAAAACTGTTTTTT. Translated, it gives CSASTLAGNYNEKLFF.

The V gene is TRBV9, the J gene TRBJ1-2; D might be TRBD1 (6 bases). Germline loops: CDR1 SGDLS, CDR2 YYNGEE. This CDR3 is 14 amino acids long. Trimming took 6 bases from V and 6 from J, leaving 18 bases between them. CDR3 bases: TGTGCCAGCAAAAATCCCGGGGGGGCGGATGGCTACACCTTC. Protein: CASKNPGGADGYTF.

The CDR3 sequence is CASSRGDTIANTGELFF. The CDR3 DNA reads as TGTGCCAGTAGTAGGGGGGACACCATAGCGAACACCGGGGAGCTGTTTTTT. The chain couples TRBV19 to TRBJ2-2; D tentatively reads TRBD1 or TRBD2 (6 bases each). There are 17 residues in the CDR3. With 4 bases removed from V and 0 bases from J, the gap between germline ends came to 15 bases. Per the germline V gene, CDR1 is LNHDA and CDR2 is SQIVND (reference sequence).

This clonotype was counted a single time. The J gene is TRBJ2-7, the V gene TRBV19, with TRBD2 identical over 10 bases. CDR3 length: 14 amino acids. Germline V gene lookup returns CDR1 LNHDA and CDR2 SQIVND (reference sequence). Trimming removed 7 bases from V and 3 bases from J; junction bases left unmatched: 6. The CDR3 DNA is TGTGCCAGTAACCCGGGACTAGCGAGCTACGAGCAGTACTTC. It is translated as CASNPGLASYEQYF.

The CDR3 DNA is TGTGCCAGCAGCGCATACCGGGGCTACACCTTC. This codes for CASSAYRGYTF. This sequence joins TRBV5-6 and TRBJ1-2, with no clear D. Trimming took off 4 bases at V and 8 bases at J, with 9 bases between the two ends. The CDR3 loop spans 11 amino acids. The germline CDR1 and CDR2 sequences are SGHDT and YYEEEE. The full variable domain, completed using reference TRBV5-6 and TRBJ1-2, is DAGVTQSPTHLIKTRGQQVTLRCSPKSGHDTVSWYQQALGQGPQFIFQYYEEEERQRGNFPDRFSGHQFPNYSSELNVNALLLGDSALYLCASSAYRGYTFGSGTRLTVV.

V usage is TRBV29-1 and J usage is TRBJ1-4; 7 nucleotides line up with TRBD1. Germline CDR1 and CDR2: SQVTM and ANQGSEA. J was trimmed by 4 bases and V by 6 bases; bases with no gene match: 2. This CDR3 contains 12 residues. The CDR3: CSVGQFNEKLFF. The CDR3 bases are TGCAGCGTGGGACAGTTTAATGAAAAACTGTTTTTT.

This chain connects TRBV10-3 to TRBJ2-3; no reliable D call. Germline V gives CDR1 ENHRY, CDR2 SYGVKD. The V gene lost 6 bases and the J gene lost 6 bases, with 22 bases spanning the gap. The CDR3 runs 16 residues. The CDR3 is CAISHPPIGLGDTQYF. CDR3 coding DNA: TGTGCCATCAGCCACCCCCCCATCGGTCTGGGGGATACGCAGTATTTT.

This clonotype has just a few counts. This sequence joins TRBV29-1 and TRBJ1-2, with TRBD1 matching 7 bases. Germline loops: CDR1 SQVTM, CDR2 ANQGSEA. V lost 8 bases and J lost 8; bases outside the gene matches: 11. The CDR3 has 12 residues. CDR3 in amino acids: CSYLRDRVGYTF. CDR3 nucleotide sequence: TGCAGCTACCTCAGAGACAGGGTGGGCTACACCTTC.

The genes are TRBV5-1 and TRBJ2-5; D is possibly TRBD1 (6 bases). This CDR3 region has 13 residues. The germline CDR1 and CDR2 sequences are SGHRS and YFSETQ. The V gene lost 7 bases and the J gene lost 0 bases, with 10 bases spanning the gap. For the CDR3, the DNA is TGCGCCAGCGGGGGCCGGGACCAAGAGACCCAGTACTTC. This translates into CASGGRDQETQYF.

A few counts support this clonotype. The rearrangement joins TRBV14 to TRBJ2-7, with D possibly TRBD1 on 6 matching bases. This CDR3 has 13 amino acids. CDR1 is SGHDN and CDR2 is FVKESK in the germline V gene. The germline V and J ends were trimmed by 1 base and 4 bases, with 8 bases remaining between them. This CDR3 is CASSQGTVYEQYF. CDR3 sequence (DNA): TGTGCCAGCAGCCAAGGGACAGTTTACGAGCAGTACTTC.

This chain uses TRBV2 with TRBJ1-1; D ambiguous. Looked up from germline, CDR1 is SNHLY and CDR2 is FYNNEI. This CDR3 region has 11 residues. Trimming removed 3 bases from V and 11 bases from J, with 10 bases in between. The CDR3: CASSEGGRAFF. The CDR3 region has the DNA TGTGCCAGCAGTGAGGGAGGAAGGGCTTTCTTT.

This clonotype was observed a few times. The CDR3 sequence is CSTTSGGNHGYTF. CDR3 bases: TGCAGCACCACATCAGGGGGTAATCATGGCTACACCTTC. V usage is TRBV29-1 and J usage is TRBJ1-2, with 7 nucleotides matching TRBD1. The CDR3 is 13 residues long. The ends lost 8 bases at V and 6 bases at J; junction bases unmatched: 12. CDR1 is SQVTM, CDR2 ANQGSEA, per germline.

Remarks on this clonotype: At one end the junction does not follow the germline gene, possibly because of a read error. The CDR3 reads CASGLALGGMALEQYF. CDR3 bases: TGTGCCAGCGGCTTAGCCCTCGGGGGGATGGCCCTCGAGCAATACTTC. This rearrangement joins TRBV7-2 to TRBJ2-7; 7 nucleotides line up with TRBD2. The CDR3 runs to 16 residues. Germline V gene lookup returns CDR1 SGHTA and CDR2 FQGNSA. Variable domain in full (rest from reference TRBV7-2 and TRBJ2-7): GAGVSQSPSNKVTEKGKDVELRCDPISGHTALYWYRQSLGQGLEFLIYFQGNSAPDKSGLPSDRFSAERTGGSVSTLTIQRTQQEDSAVYLCASGLALGGMALEQYFGPGTRLTVT.

The chain is built from TRBV25-1 and TRBJ2-2; perhaps D is TRBD1 or TRBD2 (5 bases each). Trimming removed 1 base at V and 6 bases at J, with 15 bases between. The CDR3 extends over 16 amino acids. Germline V gene sequence: CDR1 MGHDK, CDR2 SYGVNS. The CDR3 is CASSELRGDLAGELFF. The CDR3 nucleotides are TGTGCCAGCAGTGAATTAAGGGGAGATCTGGCCGGGGAGCTGTTTTTT.

To note about this clonotype: The junction departs from germline at one end; a sequencing error may be responsible. The CDR3 DNA is TGCAGCATTGAAAGGCAGATGAACACTGAAGCTTTCTTT. Encoded protein: CSIERQMNTEAFF. V gene TRBV29-1 combines with J gene TRBJ1-1, with D hard to call. Germline V lookup: CDR1 SQVTM, CDR2 ANQGSEA. The CDR3 loop spans 13 amino acids. The full variable domain, with the rest looked up from reference TRBV29-1 and TRBJ1-1, is SAVISQKPSRDICQRGTSLTIQCQVDSQVTMMFWYRQQPGQSLTLIATANQGSEATYESGFVIDKFPISRPNLTFSTLTVSNMSPEDSSIYLCSIERQMNTEAFFGQGTRLTVV.

This clonotype has ten or more counts. V usage is TRBV19 and J usage is TRBJ2-1; the D is unclear. The CDR3 is made up of 16 amino acids. Germline assignment: CDR1 LNHDA and CDR2 SQIVND (reference sequence). Trimming stripped 6 bases from V and 0 bases from J, with 15 bases between. The CDR3: CASRSYPVDSYNEQFF. DNA of the CDR3: TGTGCCAGTAGATCATATCCCGTAGACTCCTACAATGAGCAGTTCTTC.

The gene calls are TRBV7-2 and TRBJ2-2, with D perhaps being TRBD1 or TRBD2 (7 bases each). V gave up 7 bases and J gave up 2 bases, with 17 bases separating them. CDR3 length: 16 amino acids. Looked up from germline, CDR1 is SGHTA and CDR2 is FQGNSA. This CDR3 reads CASTPQGGSNTGELFF. CDR3 sequence (DNA): TGTGCCAGCACCCCTCAGGGGGGGAGTAACACCGGGGAGCTGTTTTTT.

The chain couples TRBV27 to TRBJ1-5; no clear D. This CDR3 contains 12 residues. The germline V gene has CDR1 MNHEY and CDR2 SMNVEV (reference sequence). Trimming removed 10 bases at V and 2 bases at J, with 9 bases between. CDR3 protein: CATGEGNQPQHF. The CDR3 DNA sequence: TGTGCCACTGGTGAGGGCAATCAGCCCCAGCATTTT.

The J gene is TRBJ2-5, the V gene TRBV6-4; 10 bases are shared with TRBD2. J lost 4 bases, V lost 5 bases, and 7 bases had no gene match. This CDR3 spans 15 amino acids. Per the germline V gene, CDR1 is MRHNA and CDR2 is SNTAGT. Here the CDR3 DNA reads TGTGCCAGCAGTCCCGGGCCTAGCGGGGGAGAGACCCAGTACTTC. It translates to CASSPGPSGGETQYF.

The rearrangement links TRBV15 to TRBJ1-5, with TRBD1 matching 9 bases. This CDR3 comprises 14 residues. V was clipped by 2 bases and J by 12 bases; unmatched bases: 8. CDR1 is LNHNV, CDR2 YYDKDF, per germline (reference sequence). CDR3 amino acids: CATSRTTGGAVQHF. Written as DNA, the CDR3 is TGTGCCACCAGCAGAACGACAGGGGGGGCAGTCCAGCATTTT.

CDR3 loop: CASSETASNQPQHF. DNA of the CDR3: TGTGCCAGCAGTGAGACGGCTAGCAATCAGCCCCAGCATTTT. The rearrangement uses TRBV2 and TRBJ1-5, with D uncertain. There are 14 residues in the CDR3. The V end lost 3 bases, the J end lost 0 bases, and 6 bases lay between the germline ends. Germline V gene sequence: CDR1 SNHLY, CDR2 FYNNEI. The whole variable domain, remainder taken from reference TRBV2 and TRBJ1-5, is EPEVTQTPSHQVTQMGQEVILRCVPISNHLYFYWYRQILGQKVEFLVSFYNNEISEKSEIFDDQFSVERPDGSNFTLKIRSTKLEDSAMYFCASSETASNQPQHFGDGTRLSIL.

This rearrangement joins TRBV7-2 to TRBJ2-6; weak D call: TRBD1 (6 bases). The CDR3 has 17 residues. V was trimmed by 1 base and J by 0 bases, leaving 10 bases between them. CDR1 is SGHTA and CDR2 is FQGNSA in the germline V gene. The CDR3 spells CASSLVGTYSGANVLTF. CDR3 nucleotides: TGTGCCAGCAGCTTAGTCGGGACATACTCTGGGGCCAACGTCCTGACTTTC.

DNA for the CDR3: TGTGCCACCAGCAGAGATGCGGGGAATTCACCCCTCCACTTT. Translating it yields CATSRDAGNSPLHF. V gene TRBV15 combines with J gene TRBJ1-6, with unresolved D. CDR1 and CDR2 (germline): LNHNV, YYDKDF (reference sequence). With 0 bases removed from V and 7 bases from J, the gap between germline ends came to 7 bases. The CDR3 consists of 14 residues.

The J gene is TRBJ2-7, the V gene TRBV6-1; TRBD1 matches 9 bases. The V and J ends lost 5 bases and 0 bases, in that order; junction bases with no gene match: 5. The CDR3 is 15 residues long. Germline CDR1 MNHNS, CDR2 SASEGT. The CDR3 DNA reads TGTGCCAGCAGTTACGGGACAGGGAACTCCTACGAGCAGTACTTC. Protein sequence: CASSYGTGNSYEQYF.

This clonotype was seen at least ten times. The chain links TRBV9 to TRBJ2-3; 11 bases line up with TRBD2. J lost 2 bases, V lost 3 bases, and 2 bases had no gene match. There are 15 residues in the CDR3. The germline CDR1 and CDR2 sequences are SGDLS and YYNGEE. The CDR3 region has the DNA TGTGCCAGCAGCGGACTAGCGGGGAACACAGATACGCAGTATTTT. This sequence encodes CASSGLAGNTDTQYF.

The J gene is TRBJ2-7, the V gene TRBV6-2 or TRBV6-3; D ambiguous. CDR1 and CDR2 from the germline V gene are MNHEY and SVGEGT. CDR3 length equals 14 residues. The V end was cut by 10 bases, the J end by 5 bases, with 21 bases between. The CDR3 spells CATSVEGWIDEQYF. The CDR3 DNA follows: TGTGCCACCTCGGTTGAAGGGTGGATCGACGAGCAGTACTTC.